This T cell receptor beta chain originates from a study of cytomegalovirus exposure and HLA in healthy donors (dated by TCRdb to about 2017). Turning to the overall study: The 500 to 800 repertoires of the first cohort and the 120 validation repertoires were produced on the same platform, according to a later analysis. The study aimed to test whether cataloging public T cell receptors could reveal signatures of past pathogen exposure. Along with the 666-subject first cohort, a separate validation cohort of around 120 different subjects was used. The study combined high-throughput TCR immunosequencing, statistical association of individual TCRs with disease status, and machine learning to predict cytomegalovirus infection status.

Donors formed part of the validation cohort, which comprised fewer than 150 subjects and was distinct from the first cohort of 550 to 850 subjects. The study at large found these results: A total of roughly 160 TCR beta chains were listed by the study as associated with cytomegalovirus. A few of the identified cytomegalovirus-associated TCR beta chains were confirmed in vitro to be specific for cytomegalovirus antigens. All 120 or so repertoires were used to score co-occurrence in the validation cohort in a later analysis, because that analysis had no HLA typing for the cohort. Cytomegalovirus status was reported to be diagnosed by the classifier with high specificity and sensitivity in both the original and validation cohorts. It was suggested by the authors that the approach could potentially be generalized to other disease states and immunological phenotypes. Most TCR sequences were seen in very few donors, while some public TCRs were found in many individuals. In a later analysis, TCRs clustered in the first cohort were found to also tend to co-occur in the approximately 120 validation repertoires, with approximately 94% of cluster scores above 0.

In its sample, this clone was seen a few times. Its antigen remains undetermined. No per-base quality is available; no much larger clone lies one base away. Preparation of the library involved the immunoSEQ multiplex PCR assay. Concerning the study's data processing: To diagnose cytomegalovirus status from the catalog of TCR beta chain sequences, a statistical classification framework was built. TCRdb took over this immuneACCESS table, retaining in-frame rearrangements with V and J assigned. Such tables are incomplete; in checked studies, under half of the missing clones stem from an unresolved V gene, and the remainder is unexplained. Clone size and the V and J calls come from that table; the DNA yielded D and trimming. The sample table shows a few hundred thousand clones, and about 90% are seen once. The ten biggest clones cover over 2.5% of the sample. The TCR sequence derives from a woman aged 18-35 years in good health and CMV-seronegative. Sequencing used PBMCs.

Here the CDR3 is given as CASSIIQATNTEAFF. The base sequence is TGTGCCAGTAGTATAATTCAGGCTACGAACACTGAAGCTTTCTTT. The V and J genes are TRBV19 and TRBJ1-1; the D gene assignment is ambiguous. V sheds 2 bases and J sheds 1 base, leaving 11 bases between their ends. CDR1 and CDR2 were assigned from the germline V gene (reference sequence) as LNHDA and SQIVND. The CDR3 covers 15 residues, taking in both the cysteine and the phenylalanine. Only the CDR3 portion is preserved as DNA: 45 bases, with reading frame beginning at the first base.